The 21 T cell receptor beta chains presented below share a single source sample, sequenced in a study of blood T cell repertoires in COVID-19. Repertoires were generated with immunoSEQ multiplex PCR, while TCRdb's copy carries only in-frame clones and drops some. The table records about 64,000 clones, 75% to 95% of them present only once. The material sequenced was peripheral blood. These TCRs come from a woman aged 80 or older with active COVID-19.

CDR3 in amino acids: CASQWGVFTGELFF. CDR3 in DNA: TGTGCCAGCCAATGGGGGGTCTTCACCGGGGAGCTGTTTTTT. This chain connects TRBV19 to TRBJ2-2; maybe TRBD2 (6 bases). Trimming took 9 bases from V and 4 from J, leaving 15 bases between them. Looked up from germline, CDR1 is LNHDA and CDR2 is SQIVND (reference sequence). The CDR3 consists of 14 residues.

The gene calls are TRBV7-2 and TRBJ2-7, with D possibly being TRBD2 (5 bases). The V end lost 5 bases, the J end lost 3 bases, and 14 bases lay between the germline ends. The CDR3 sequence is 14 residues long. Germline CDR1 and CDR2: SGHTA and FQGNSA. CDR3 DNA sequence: TGTGCCAGCAGCGAACAGTCGGGGAGCTACGAGCAGTACTTC. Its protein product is CASSEQSGSYEQYF. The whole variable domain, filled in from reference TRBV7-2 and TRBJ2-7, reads GAGVSQSPSNKVTEKGKDVELRCDPISGHTALYWYRQSLGQGLEFLIYFQGNSAPDKSGLPSDRFSAERTGGSVSTLTIQRTQQEDSAVYLCASSEQSGSYEQYFGPGTRLTVT.

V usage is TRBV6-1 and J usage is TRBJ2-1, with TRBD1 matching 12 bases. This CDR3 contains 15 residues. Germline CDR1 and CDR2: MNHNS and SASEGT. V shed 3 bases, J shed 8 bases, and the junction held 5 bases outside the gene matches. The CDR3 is CASSETGTGGDEQFF. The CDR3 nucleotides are TGTGCCAGCAGTGAGACCGGGACAGGGGGCGATGAGCAGTTCTTC.

CDR3 loop: CASSLNREGNGYTF. CDR3 in DNA: TGTGCCAGCAGTTTAAACAGGGAAGGGAATGGCTACACCTTC. The chain uses TRBV27 and TRBJ1-2; TRBD1 is a possible D gene (6 bases). Trimming stripped 2 bases from V and 6 bases from J, with 13 bases between. Germline lookup yields CDR1 MNHEY and CDR2 SMNVEV (reference sequence). This CDR3 contains 14 residues.

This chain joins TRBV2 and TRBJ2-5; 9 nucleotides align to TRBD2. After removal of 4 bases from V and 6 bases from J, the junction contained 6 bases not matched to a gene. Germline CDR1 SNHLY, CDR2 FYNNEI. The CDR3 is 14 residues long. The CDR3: CASSGSGGVKTQYF. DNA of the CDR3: TGTGCCAGCAGTGGTAGCGGGGGAGTGAAGACCCAGTACTTC. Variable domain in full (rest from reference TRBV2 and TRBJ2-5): EPEVTQTPSHQVTQMGQEVILRCVPISNHLYFYWYRQILGQKVEFLVSFYNNEISEKSEIFDDQFSVERPDGSNFTLKIRSTKLEDSAMYFCASSGSGGVKTQYFGPGTRLLVL.

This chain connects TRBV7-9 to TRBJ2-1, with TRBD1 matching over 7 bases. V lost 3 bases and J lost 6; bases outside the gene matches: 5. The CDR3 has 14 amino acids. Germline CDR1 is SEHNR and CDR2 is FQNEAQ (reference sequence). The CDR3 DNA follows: TGTGCCAGCAGCTTTGTCAGGGGGTCCAATGAGCAGTTCTTC. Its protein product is CASSFVRGSNEQFF.

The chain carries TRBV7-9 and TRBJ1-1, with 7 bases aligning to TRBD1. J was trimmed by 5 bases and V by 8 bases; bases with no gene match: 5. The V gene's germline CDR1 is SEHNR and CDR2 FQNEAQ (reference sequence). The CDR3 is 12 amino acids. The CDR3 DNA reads TGTGCCAGCGGCCTACAGGGGACTGAAGCTTTCTTT. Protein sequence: CASGLQGTEAFF.

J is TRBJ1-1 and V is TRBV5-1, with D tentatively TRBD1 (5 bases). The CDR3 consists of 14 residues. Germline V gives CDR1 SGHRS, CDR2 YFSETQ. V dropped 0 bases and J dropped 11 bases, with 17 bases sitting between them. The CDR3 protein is CASSLEISGGEAFF. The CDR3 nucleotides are TGCGCCAGCAGCTTGGAGATTTCGGGGGGTGAGGCTTTCTTT.

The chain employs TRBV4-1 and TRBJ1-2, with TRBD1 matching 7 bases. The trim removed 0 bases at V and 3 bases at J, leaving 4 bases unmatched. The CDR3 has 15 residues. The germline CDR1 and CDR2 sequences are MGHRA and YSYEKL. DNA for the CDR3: TGCGCCAGCAGCCAAGACTCGACAGGGTACTATGGCTACACCTTC. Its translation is CASSQDSTGYYGYTF.

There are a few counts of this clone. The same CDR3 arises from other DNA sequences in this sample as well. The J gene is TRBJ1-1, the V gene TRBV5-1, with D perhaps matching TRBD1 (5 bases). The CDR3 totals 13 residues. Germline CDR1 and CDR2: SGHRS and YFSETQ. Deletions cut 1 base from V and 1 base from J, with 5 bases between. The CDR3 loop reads CASSLTGNTEAFF. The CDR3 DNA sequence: TGCGCCAGCAGCTTGACAGGGAACACTGAAGCTTTCTTT. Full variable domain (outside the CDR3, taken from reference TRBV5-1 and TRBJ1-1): KAGVTQTPRYLIKTRGQQVTLSCSPISGHRSVSWYQQTPGQGLQFLFEYFSETQRNKGNFPGRFSGRQFSNSRSEMNVSTLELGDSALYLCASSLTGNTEAFFGQGTRLTVV.

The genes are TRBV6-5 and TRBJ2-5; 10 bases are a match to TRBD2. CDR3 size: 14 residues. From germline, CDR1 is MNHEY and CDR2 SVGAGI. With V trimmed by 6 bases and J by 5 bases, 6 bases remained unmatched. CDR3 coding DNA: TGTGCCAGCAGGGTCACTAGCGGGACGGAGACCCAGTACTTC. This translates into CASRVTSGTETQYF.

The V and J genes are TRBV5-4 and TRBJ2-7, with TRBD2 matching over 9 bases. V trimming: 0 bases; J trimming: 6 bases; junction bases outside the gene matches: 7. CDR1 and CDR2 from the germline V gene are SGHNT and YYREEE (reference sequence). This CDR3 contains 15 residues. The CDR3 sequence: CASSLVREGGGEQYF. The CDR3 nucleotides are TGTGCCAGCAGCTTGGTGCGGGAGGGGGGTGGCGAGCAGTACTTC.

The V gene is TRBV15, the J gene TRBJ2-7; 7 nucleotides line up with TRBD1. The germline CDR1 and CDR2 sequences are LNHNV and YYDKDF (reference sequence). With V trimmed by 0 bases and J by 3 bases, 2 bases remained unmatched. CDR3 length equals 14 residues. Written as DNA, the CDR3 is TGTGCCACCAGCAGAGACCGGGACAGCTACGAGCAGTACGTC. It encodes CATSRDRDSYEQYV.

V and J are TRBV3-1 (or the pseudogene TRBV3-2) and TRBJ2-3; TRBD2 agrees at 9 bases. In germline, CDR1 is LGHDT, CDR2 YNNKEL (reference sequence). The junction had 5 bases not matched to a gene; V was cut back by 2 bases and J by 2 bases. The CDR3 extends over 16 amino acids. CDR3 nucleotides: TGTGCCAGCAGCCAATTAGCGGGGGCCCCCACAGATACGCAGTATTTT. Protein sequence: CASSQLAGAPTDTQYF.

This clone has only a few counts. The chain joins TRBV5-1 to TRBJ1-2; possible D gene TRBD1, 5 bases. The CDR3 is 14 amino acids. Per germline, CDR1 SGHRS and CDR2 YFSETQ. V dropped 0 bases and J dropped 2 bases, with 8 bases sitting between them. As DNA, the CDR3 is TGCGCCAGCAGCTTGGAGGGGCAGAACTATGGCTACACCTTC. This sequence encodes CASSLEGQNYGYTF.

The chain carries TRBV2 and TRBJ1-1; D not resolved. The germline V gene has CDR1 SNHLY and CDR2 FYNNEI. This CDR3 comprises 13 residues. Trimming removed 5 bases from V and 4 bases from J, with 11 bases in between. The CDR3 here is CASSKEGTTEAFF. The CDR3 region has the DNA TGTGCCAGCAGTAAGGAGGGTACCACTGAAGCTTTCTTT.

DNA of the CDR3: TGTGCCAGCAGGGGACAGACGGCGCCCAATTCACCCCTCCACTTT. It is translated as CASRGQTAPNSPLHF. The chain is built from TRBV28 and TRBJ1-6; TRBD1 matches at 7 bases. J gave up 7 bases and V 6 bases, and 9 bases lay outside the gene matches. CDR1 is MDHEN and CDR2 is SYDVKM in the germline V gene. The CDR3 sequence is 15 residues long.

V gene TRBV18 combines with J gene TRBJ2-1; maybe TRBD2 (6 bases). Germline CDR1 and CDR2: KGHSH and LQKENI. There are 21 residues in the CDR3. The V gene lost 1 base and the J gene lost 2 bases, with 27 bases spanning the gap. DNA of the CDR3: TGTGCCAGCTCACCACAACAGGCTCCGGTCCCTAGCGCCGAGCCCTACAATGAGCAGTTCTTC. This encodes CASSPQQAPVPSAEPYNEQFF.

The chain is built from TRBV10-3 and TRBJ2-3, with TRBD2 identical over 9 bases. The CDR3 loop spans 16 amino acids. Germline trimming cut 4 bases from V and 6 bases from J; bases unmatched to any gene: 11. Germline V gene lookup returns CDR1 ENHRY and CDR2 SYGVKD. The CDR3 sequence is CAISGGSGGAGDTQYF. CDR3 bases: TGTGCCATCAGTGGTGGTAGCGGGGGAGCGGGTGATACGCAGTATTTT.

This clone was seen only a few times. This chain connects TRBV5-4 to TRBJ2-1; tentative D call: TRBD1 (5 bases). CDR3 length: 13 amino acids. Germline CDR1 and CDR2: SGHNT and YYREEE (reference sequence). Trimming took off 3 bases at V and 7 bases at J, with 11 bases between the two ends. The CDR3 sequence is CASSYLGVNEQFF. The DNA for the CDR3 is TGTGCCAGCAGCTATCTAGGGGTAAATGAGCAGTTCTTC.

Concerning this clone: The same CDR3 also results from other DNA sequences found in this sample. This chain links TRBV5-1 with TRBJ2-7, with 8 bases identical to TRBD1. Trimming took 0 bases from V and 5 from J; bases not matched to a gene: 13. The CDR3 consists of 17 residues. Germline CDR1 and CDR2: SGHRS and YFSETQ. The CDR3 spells CASSLVPRVLQGDEQYF. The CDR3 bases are TGCGCCAGCAGCTTGGTTCCAAGGGTTTTACAGGGGGACGAGCAGTACTTC. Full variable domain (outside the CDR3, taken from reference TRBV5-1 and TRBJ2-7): KAGVTQTPRYLIKTRGQQVTLSCSPISGHRSVSWYQQTPGQGLQFLFEYFSETQRNKGNFPGRFSGRQFSNSRSEMNVSTLELGDSALYLCASSLVPRVLQGDEQYFGPGTRLTVT.